The rows below give T cell receptor beta chains drawn from one sample of a study of somatic mutations in cytotoxic T cells in rheumatoid arthritis. Repertoires were generated with immunoSEQ multiplex PCR, while TCRdb's copy carries only in-frame clones and drops some. The data contain 18,000 or so clones, around 79% of them singletons. Material for sequencing was CD8+ T cells sorted from blood. These receptors were collected from an adult with rheumatoid arthritis. Both conserved end residues are part of each CDR3. The D gene is left open where the match is weak. Clone sizes are given selectively: once, few, many, or a class where the clone is expanded.

CDR3 protein,CDR3 DNA,clone size,V gene,J gene,D gene
CASSQEASMNTEAFF,TGCGCCAGCAGCCAAGAGGCCAGCATGAACACTGAAGCTTTCTTT,.,TRBV4-3,TRBJ1-1,.
CASRDRGYNEQFF,TGTGCCAGTAGGGACAGGGGGTACAATGAGCAGTTCTTC,.,TRBV19,TRBJ2-1,TRBD1
CASSIGSTGELFF,TGTGCCAGTAGTATCGGAAGCACCGGGGAGCTGTTTTTT,.,TRBV19,TRBJ2-2,.
CASSGGGRHTGELFF,TGTGCCAGCAGCGGAGGGGGAAGGCACACCGGGGAGCTGTTTTTT,once,TRBV9,TRBJ2-2,.
CASSLRGTQPYGYTF,TGTGCCAGCAGTCTGCGCGGAACCCAGCCGTATGGCTACACCTTC,.,TRBV27,TRBJ1-2,.
CASSRTSLYNEQFF,TGTGCCAGCAGCAGGACTAGCCTTTACAATGAGCAGTTCTTC,once,TRBV7-8,TRBJ2-1,TRBD2
CASSRDSYEQYF,TGTGCCAGCAGTCGTGATTCCTACGAGCAGTACTTC,few,TRBV5-4,TRBJ2-7,.
CASSQGTGLANEKLFF,TGCGCCAGCAGCCAAGGGACAGGGCTTGCTAATGAAAAACTGTTTTTT,.,TRBV4-3,TRBJ1-4,TRBD1
CASLGSSPRYEQYF,TGTGCCAGCCTGGGATCCAGTCCGCGCTACGAGCAGTACTTC,.,TRBV27,TRBJ2-7,.
CASSGAGSGANVLTF,TGTGCCAGCAGCGGGGCGGGGTCTGGGGCCAACGTCCTGACTTTC,.,TRBV9,TRBJ2-6,.
CASSLGTANTGELFF,TGTGCCAGCAGCCTGGGGACGGCGAACACCGGGGAGCTGTTTTTT,.,TRBV2,TRBJ2-2,.
CASSLASVAHEQFF,TGTGCCAGCAGCCTGGCTAGCGTTGCCCATGAGCAGTTCTTC,once,TRBV4-2,TRBJ2-1,.
CASSPGQGINNEQFF,TGCGCCAGCAGCCCTGGACAGGGGATCAACAATGAGCAGTTCTTC,.,TRBV4-1,TRBJ2-1,TRBD1
CASSLPSGYEQYF,TGTGCCAGCAGTTTACCCTCCGGGTACGAGCAGTACTTC,.,TRBV27,TRBJ2-7,.
CSALDIENTEAFF,TGCAGCGCCCTAGACATAGAGAACACTGAAGCTTTCTTT,.,TRBV29-1,TRBJ1-1,.
CASSLVYGTSTDSSTDTQYF,TGTGCCAGCAGCTTAGTTTATGGAACTAGCACGGATAGTAGCACAGATACGCAGTATTTT,once,TRBV11-3,TRBJ2-3,.
CASSITGGNTEAFF,TGTGCCAGTAGTATAACAGGAGGGAACACTGAAGCTTTCTTT,.,TRBV19,TRBJ1-1,.
CASSLWLETYNEQFF,TGTGCCAGCAGCTTGTGGCTAGAAACCTACAATGAGCAGTTCTTC,.,TRBV5-5,TRBJ2-1,.
CASSLDPNEKLFF,TGTGCCAGCAGCTTGGACCCGAACGAAAAACTGTTTTTT,.,TRBV5-6,TRBJ1-4,.
CASSLAWAGRDSYEQYF,TGTGCCAGCAGCTTAGCGTGGGCAGGGAGGGACTCCTACGAGCAGTACTTC,.,TRBV7-6,TRBJ2-7,TRBD2
CASSQGGPSNQPQHF,TGTGCCAGCAGCCAGGGGGGGCCGAGCAATCAGCCCCAGCATTTT,.,TRBV6-5,TRBJ1-5,TRBD1
CASSPGDSGSGANVLTF,TGTGCCAGCAGTCCGGGGGACAGCGGTTCTGGGGCCAACGTCCTGACTTTC,.,TRBV28,TRBJ2-6,.
CATSRIPSNEQFF,TGTGCCACCTCACGGATTCCATCAAATGAGCAGTTCTTC,.,TRBV15,TRBJ2-1,.
CASSPMGLAGGSTQYF,TGTGCCAGCAGCCCAATGGGACTAGCGGGGGGTTCTACGCAGTATTTT,.,TRBV7-3,TRBJ2-3,TRBD2
CASSFPRGLAGLTDEQFF,TGTGCCAGCAGCTTCCCCCGGGGCCTAGCGGGCTTAACAGATGAGCAGTTCTTC,.,TRBV7-8,TRBJ2-1,TRBD2
CASSLKIGRNEQFF,TGTGCCAGCAGCTTAAAAATAGGGAGGAATGAGCAGTTCTTC,.,TRBV7-8,TRBJ2-1,.
CSVRVGDIDGYTF,TGCAGCGTCCGGGTTGGGGACATCGATGGCTACACCTTC,.,TRBV29-1,TRBJ1-2,.
CASSLALHYEQYF,TGTGCCAGCAGCTTAGCCCTCCACTACGAGCAGTACTTC,.,TRBV7-9,TRBJ2-7,.
CASSQTYYNEQFF,TGTGCCAGCAGCCAGACCTACTACAATGAGCAGTTCTTC,.,TRBV7-9,TRBJ2-1,.
CASSHGQSNQPQHF,TGTGCCAGCAGCCACGGACAGTCTAATCAGCCCCAGCATTTT,.,TRBV27,TRBJ1-5,.
CASSYGVEQYF,TGTGCCAGCAGCTACGGAGTTGAGCAGTACTTC,.,TRBV5-6,TRBJ2-7,.
CASSLTDYEQYF,TGTGCCAGCAGCCTAACGGACTACGAGCAGTACTTC,once,TRBV7-8,TRBJ2-7,.
CASSLRGSSYNEQFF,TGTGCCAGCAGCTTACGGGGGAGCTCCTACAATGAGCAGTTCTTC,.,TRBV7-9,TRBJ2-1,.
CASSVGGERLNTEAFF,TGTGCCAGCAGCGTAGGGGGTGAAAGACTAAACACTGAAGCTTTCTTT,.,TRBV9,TRBJ1-1,.
CAWRRTGAYEQYF,TGTGCCTGGAGAAGGACAGGCGCCTACGAGCAGTACTTC,medium-sized,TRBV30,TRBJ2-7,TRBD1